This T cell receptor beta chain was found in a study of blood T cell repertoires in COVID-19. Background on the study: The analysed material was cDNA or gDNA that came from T cells, B-cell-depleted T cells, or PBMCs.

Authors' data handling: Reference gene primer amplification yielded estimated nucleated cell counts. The assay was immunoSEQ multiplex PCR, and TCRdb's table has in-frame clones only and misses some. V and J calls plus clone size are reproduced from that table; the DNA served to infer D and trimming. Of 130,000 to 150,000 clones in the sample, roughly 80% were seen once. Those who participated ranged in age from roughly 18 to 95 years and resided in 20 to 25 US areas. The CDR3 spans 14 residues. Germline V lookup: CDR1 WNHNN, CDR2 SYGVQD (reference sequence). After removal of 5 bases from V and 6 bases from J, the junction contained 6 bases not matched to a gene.

This chain uses TRBV10-1 with TRBJ1-2; TRBD1 matches 10 bases. The sample was PBMCs or T cells enriched from blood (not recorded which). This sequence originates from a man aged 45-65 years who had recovered from COVID-19. The CDR3 region is CASSPGQGKDGYTF. The CDR3, as DNA: TGCGCCAGCAGTCCGGGACAGGGGAAGGATGGCTACACCTTC.